These T cell receptor beta chains were read from a single sample in a study of a mutant IDH1 vaccine in newly diagnosed glioma. Clones were read by immunoSEQ multiplex PCR, and TCRdb kept only the in-frame ones, dropping some. The sample lists roughly 70,000 clones; around 83% were seen once. Sequencing was performed on peripheral blood mononuclear cells (PBMCs), taken from a glioma patient treated with radiotherapy, temozolomide or both. The source is a woman between 18 and 30 years old with glioma. Some clones in this sample may be carry-over from other donors' samples. The CDR3 runs from the conserved cysteine through the conserved F or W. Fields, in order: V gene, D gene, J gene, clone size, CDR3 protein, CDR3 DNA. The D gene is left open where the match is weak. The size entry is marked missing in some rows and otherwise reads once, few, many or a size class.

>TRBV7-6|NA|TRBJ2-3|NA
CASSLEVRGTDTQYF
TGTGCCAGCAGCTTAGAGGTGAGGGGCACAGATACGCAGTATTTT
>TRBV9|NA|TRBJ1-2|NA
CASSVVGQGYGYTF
TGTGCCAGCAGCGTAGTTGGGCAGGGGTATGGCTACACCTTC
>TRBV6-5|NA|TRBJ2-2|NA
CASNGSPTGELFF
TGTGCCAGCAACGGCAGTCCCACCGGGGAGCTGTTTTTT
>TRBV14|TRBD2|TRBJ2-1|NA
CASSDSLAGDGRGGEQFF
TGTGCCAGCAGCGATTCGCTAGCGGGAGACGGCCGGGGCGGTGAGCAGTTCTTC
>TRBV25-1|NA|TRBJ1-1|few
CASIQNTEAFF
TGTGCCAGCATTCAAAATACTGAAGCTTTCTTT
>TRBV19|NA|TRBJ2-7|NA
CASSMTAYEQYF
TGTGCCAGTAGTATGACTGCCTACGAGCAGTACTTC
>TRBV10-2|TRBD1|TRBJ1-1|NA
CASRLQGDRKAFF
TGCGCCAGCAGGCTACAGGGGGACAGGAAAGCTTTCTTT
>TRBV20-1|NA|TRBJ1-4|few
CSARNGEKLFF
TGCAGTGCTAGAAACGGTGAAAAACTGTTTTTT
>TRBV4-1|NA|TRBJ1-3|NA
CASSHGTDGTRGNTIYF
TGCGCCAGCAGCCATGGCACAGACGGTACAAGAGGAAACACCATATATTTT
>TRBV12-5|TRBD1|TRBJ2-7|NA
CASGLDRTGTYEQYF
TGTGCTAGTGGTTTGGACCGGACAGGGACCTACGAGCAGTACTTC
>TRBV9|TRBD2|TRBJ2-5|few
CASSVDRGGAAETQYF
TGTGCCAGCAGCGTAGACCGGGGGGGGGCTGCTGAGACCCAGTACTTC
>TRBV10-3|NA|TRBJ1-1|NA
CAISEPRWDTEAFF
TGTGCCATCAGTGAGCCTCGGTGGGACACTGAAGCTTTCTTT
>TRBV9|TRBD2|TRBJ2-1|once
CASSSPLGAGGRNEQFF
TGTGCCAGCAGCTCCCCGCTCGGAGCGGGAGGGCGGAATGAGCAGTTCTTC
>TRBV27|TRBD1|TRBJ1-1|NA
CASSSTYRGLNTEAFF
TGTGCCAGCAGTTCGACCTACAGGGGGCTGAACACTGAAGCTTTCTTT
>TRBV6-5|TRBD2|TRBJ2-5|NA
CASSSLAEEETQYF
TGTGCCAGCAGTTCCCTAGCGGAGGAAGAGACCCAGTACTTC
>TRBV7-9|TRBD1|TRBJ2-7|once
CASSSTGPGFKEQYF
TGTGCCAGCAGCTCGACAGGGCCTGGATTTAAAGAGCAGTACTTC
>TRBV7-3|NA|TRBJ2-2|NA
CASSPAGANTGELFF
TGTGCCAGCAGCCCCGCAGGGGCTAACACCGGGGAGCTGTTTTTT
>TRBV6-1|NA|TRBJ2-2|NA
CASSGTGDTGELFF
TGTGCCAGCAGCGGGACTGGCGACACCGGGGAGCTGTTTTTT
>TRBV6-6|TRBD1|TRBJ1-1|NA
CASSYERQGQAFF
TGTGCCAGCAGTTACGAGAGACAGGGGCAAGCTTTCTTT
>TRBV30|TRBD2|TRBJ2-7|NA
CAGRLARSEQYF
TGTGCCGGTAGACTAGCACGCTCCGAGCAGTACTTC
>TRBV2|NA|TRBJ2-6|NA
CASTPRTGANVLTF
TGTGCCAGCACACCGAGGACTGGGGCCAACGTCCTGACTTTC
>TRBV2|TRBD1|TRBJ2-3|NA
CASGAGQGMGTQYF
TGTGCGAGCGGGGCCGGACAGGGGATGGGTACGCAGTATTTT
>TRBV5-4|NA|TRBJ2-3|NA
CASSFGLQATDTQYF
TGTGCCAGCAGCTTCGGGCTTCAAGCCACAGATACGCAGTATTTT
>TRBV7-2|TRBD1|TRBJ1-4|once
CASSSGGANEKLFF
TGTGCCAGCAGCTCAGGGGGAGCTAATGAAAAACTGTTTTTT
>TRBV6-5|NA|TRBJ2-7|NA
CASSAPYEQYF
TGTGCCAGCAGTGCGCCCTACGAGCAGTACTTC
>TRBV7-9|TRBD1|TRBJ1-2|NA
CASSFDRGGGYTF
TGTGCCAGCAGCTTCGACAGGGGGGGCGGCTACACCTTC
>TRBV2|TRBD2|TRBJ2-1|few
CASRTSGSYNEQFF
TGTGCCAGCAGAACTAGCGGCTCCTACAATGAGCAGTTCTTC
>TRBV19|TRBD2|TRBJ2-7|NA
CASSISATSGSAHEQYF
TGTGCCAGTAGTATCAGTGCGACTAGCGGGAGTGCCCACGAGCAGTACTTC
>TRBV30|TRBD1|TRBJ1-1|NA
CAWYSPLGTEEAFF
TGTGCCTGGTATTCTCCACTCGGGACAGAAGAAGCTTTCTTT
>TRBV2|NA|TRBJ2-1|NA
CASRRGTSYNEQFF
TGTGCCAGCAGGCGGGGTACCTCCTACAATGAGCAGTTCTTC
>TRBV10-3|TRBD1|TRBJ1-2|NA
CATPADRGNYGYTF
TGTGCCACCCCGGCGGACAGGGGGAACTATGGCTACACCTTC
>TRBV30|NA|TRBJ2-7|NA
CAWKQAYEQYF
TGTGCCTGGAAACAAGCTTACGAGCAGTACTTC
>TRBV5-1|NA|TRBJ1-1|NA
CASSFNGGSSTEAFF
TGCGCCAGCAGCTTTAACGGGGGTTCAAGCACTGAAGCTTTCTTT
>TRBV7-8|NA|TRBJ1-6|NA
CASSLESGRGSPLHF
TGTGCCAGCAGCTTAGAGTCAGGGCGAGGTTCACCCCTCCACTTT
>TRBV11-3|NA|TRBJ1-1|few
CASSLNTEAFF
TGTGCCAGCAGCTTAAACACTGAAGCTTTCTTT
>TRBV14|NA|TRBJ2-1|NA
CASSRSIGSYNEQFF
TGTGCCAGCAGCCGCTCTATAGGTTCCTACAATGAGCAGTTCTTC
>TRBV19|TRBD2|TRBJ2-5|NA
CASSIVGTSGNQETQYF
TGTGCCAGTAGTATAGTCGGGACTAGCGGGAACCAAGAGACCCAGTACTTC
>TRBV10-3|NA|TRBJ1-1|NA
CAISSDRPGDEAFF
TGTGCCATCAGTTCGGACAGACCAGGGGATGAAGCTTTCTTT
>TRBV6-1|TRBD2|TRBJ2-2|NA
CASSATSGGGTGELFF
TGTGCCAGCAGTGCGACTAGCGGAGGGGGCACCGGGGAGCTGTTTTTT
>TRBV11-2|TRBD2|TRBJ2-7|NA
CASSLLAGAYEQYF
TGTGCCAGCAGCCTTCTAGCGGGAGCATACGAGCAGTACTTC
>TRBV7-9|NA|TRBJ1-5|NA
CASSLAAGSNQPQHF
TGTGCCAGCAGCTTAGCGGCAGGGAGCAATCAGCCCCAGCATTTT
>TRBV6-6|NA|TRBJ1-2|NA
CASSSVNYGYTF
TGTGCCAGCAGTTCGGTTAACTATGGCTACACCTTC
>TRBV5-1|NA|TRBJ2-7|NA
CASSFQARSSYEQYF
TGCGCCAGCAGCTTCCAGGCCAGGAGCTCCTACGAGCAGTACTTC
>TRBV19|TRBD2|TRBJ2-7|NA
CASSTGLPYEQYF
TGTGCCAGTAGTACGGGACTACCCTACGAGCAGTACTTC
>TRBV6-5|NA|TRBJ1-5|NA
CASSSDGLNQPQHF
TGTGCCAGCAGTTCGGACGGTTTAAATCAGCCCCAGCATTTT
>TRBV6-5|TRBD2|TRBJ2-1|once
CASSLSGVYNEQFF
TGTGCCAGCAGTCTTAGCGGGGTATACAATGAGCAGTTCTTC
>TRBV2|TRBD1|TRBJ2-4|few
CASRGTGGLSFEYF
TGTGCCAGCAGAGGAACAGGGGGCTTATCATTCGAGTACTTC
>TRBV27|NA|TRBJ2-7|NA
CASSSPTYEQYF
TGTGCCAGCAGTTCCCCTACCTACGAGCAGTACTTC
>TRBV18|TRBD1|TRBJ1-1|NA
CASSPKAQGGSTEAFF
TGTGCCAGCTCACCTAAGGCCCAGGGGGGAAGCACTGAAGCTTTCTTT
>TRBV6-5|TRBD1|TRBJ2-5|NA
CASTKGTGGYETQYF
TGTGCCAGCACCAAAGGGACAGGGGGTTATGAGACCCAGTACTTC
>TRBV9|TRBD1|TRBJ2-2|NA
CASSVAGGQGTNTGELFF
TGTGCCAGCAGCGTAGCTGGAGGACAGGGGACTAACACCGGGGAGCTGTTTTTT
>TRBV6-1|NA|TRBJ1-5|NA
CASSEKREIYSNQPQHF
TGTGCCAGCAGTGAAAAACGCGAAATTTATAGCAATCAGCCCCAGCATTTT
>TRBV7-8|NA|TRBJ2-3|NA
CASSLGVGPTDTQYF
TGTGCCAGCAGCTTAGGGGTGGGGCCCACAGATACGCAGTATTTT
>TRBV19|TRBD2|TRBJ2-3|once
CASSITSGHTDTQYF
TGTGCCAGTAGTATAACTAGCGGACACACAGATACGCAGTATTTT
>TRBV6-5|NA|TRBJ1-2|NA
CASSYSAGQDNYGYTF
TGTGCCAGCAGTTACTCAGCGGGGCAGGACAACTATGGCTACACCTTC